A single T cell receptor (beta chain) is shown here with its context. Antigen unknown. This record belongs to a study of OX40 agonist ivuxolimab in advanced cancers. About the research overall: Ivuxolimab, which patients received intravenously every 2 weeks, was dosed at 0.01 to 10 mg/kg. Findings and limits, study-wide: Patients who responded partially at 0.1-3.0 mg/kg showed clonal expansion ranking among the lowest. Among the nonresponders, some also had low normalized T-cell clonal expansion.

The CDR3 is made up of 15 amino acids. Germline-derived CDR1 and CDR2 are SEHNR and FQNEAQ (reference sequence). V shed 4 bases and J shed 0 bases, with 12 bases lying between them. The protocol was immunoSEQ multiplex PCR, while the TCRdb copy is restricted to in-frame clones and leaves out a portion. The sample records 65,000 to 80,000 clones, 70% to 90% being singletons. The sample in question was CD4+ or CD8+ T cells sorted from blood, obtained in a trial of the OX40 agonist ivuxolimab. This TCR was sampled from an adult with an advanced solid tumor such as melanoma, head and neck, liver or kidney cancer. The chain is built from TRBV7-9 and TRBJ1-1, with a tentative D call TRBD1 (5 bases). The CDR3 is CASSSGRSMNTEAFF. The CDR3 coding sequence is TGTGCCAGCAGCTCGGGACGAAGCATGAACACTGAAGCTTTCTTT.